This T cell receptor beta chain appears in the sequencing data of a study of cytomegalovirus exposure and HLA in healthy donors. This CDR3 is built from 16 residues. This donor lacks a recorded CMV serostatus. PCR was performed using 60 Vbeta and 13 Jbeta primers. Assay used: immunoSEQ multiplex PCR; TCRdb lists only in-frame clones, some missing. The sample carries over 95,000 clones, 70% to 80% recorded once. This chain links TRBV21-1 with TRBJ2-5; the table calls TRBD2, which could not be checked here. TRBV21-1 is described as a pseudogene. The receptor was derived from a human donor in good health. Sequencing input: PBMCs. CDR3 in amino acids: CASSKAEREAKETQYF. In DNA, the CDR3 is TGTGCCAGCAGCAAAGCGGAGCGGGAGGCCAAAGAGACCCAGTACTTC.